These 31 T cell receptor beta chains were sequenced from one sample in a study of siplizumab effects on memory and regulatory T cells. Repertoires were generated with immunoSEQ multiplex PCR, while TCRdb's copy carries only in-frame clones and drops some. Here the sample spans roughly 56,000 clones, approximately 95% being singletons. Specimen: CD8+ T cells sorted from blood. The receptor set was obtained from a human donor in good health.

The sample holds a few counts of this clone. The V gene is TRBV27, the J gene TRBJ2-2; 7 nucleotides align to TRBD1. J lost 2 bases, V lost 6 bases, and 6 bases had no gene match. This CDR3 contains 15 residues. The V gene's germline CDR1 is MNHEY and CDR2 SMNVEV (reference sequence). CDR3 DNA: TGTGCCAGCAGCCTAAGGGACAGTAACACCGGGGAGCTGTTTTTT. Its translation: CASSLRDSNTGELFF.

CDR3 loop: CAWSLDRATEAFF. CDR3 nucleotide sequence: TGTGCCTGGAGTCTCGACAGGGCGACTGAAGCTTTCTTT. The genes are TRBV30 and TRBJ1-1; TRBD1 matches 7 bases. The length of the CDR3 is 13 residues. J was trimmed by 5 bases and V by 2 bases; bases with no gene match: 5. CDR1 and CDR2 (germline): GTSNPN, SVGIG (reference sequence).

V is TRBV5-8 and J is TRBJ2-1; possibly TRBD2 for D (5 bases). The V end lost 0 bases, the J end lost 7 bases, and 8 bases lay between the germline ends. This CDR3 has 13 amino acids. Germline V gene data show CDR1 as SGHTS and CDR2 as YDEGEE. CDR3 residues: CASSLGAVNEQFF. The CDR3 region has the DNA TGTGCCAGCAGCTTGGGAGCGGTGAATGAGCAGTTCTTC.

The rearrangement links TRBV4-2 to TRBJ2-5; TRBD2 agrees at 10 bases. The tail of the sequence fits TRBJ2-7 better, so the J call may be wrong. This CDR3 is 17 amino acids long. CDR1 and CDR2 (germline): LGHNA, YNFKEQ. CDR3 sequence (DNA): TGTGCCAGCAGCCAAGAAGCCTCTAGCGGGAGATTAGACGAGCAGTACTTC. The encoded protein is CASSQEASSGRLDEQYF.

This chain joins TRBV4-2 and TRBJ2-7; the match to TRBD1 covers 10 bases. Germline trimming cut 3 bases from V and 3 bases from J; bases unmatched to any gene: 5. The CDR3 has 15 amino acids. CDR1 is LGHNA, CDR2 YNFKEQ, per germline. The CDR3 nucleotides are TGTGCCAGCAGCCAGGGGACAGGGGTCCTCTACGAGCAGTACTTC. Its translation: CASSQGTGVLYEQYF.

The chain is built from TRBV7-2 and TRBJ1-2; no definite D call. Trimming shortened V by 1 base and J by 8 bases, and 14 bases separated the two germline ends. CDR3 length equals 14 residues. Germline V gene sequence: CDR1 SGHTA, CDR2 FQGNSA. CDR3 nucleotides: TGTGCCAGCAGCTTAGAGTTGGCCAATCAAGGCTACACCTTC. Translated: CASSLELANQGYTF.

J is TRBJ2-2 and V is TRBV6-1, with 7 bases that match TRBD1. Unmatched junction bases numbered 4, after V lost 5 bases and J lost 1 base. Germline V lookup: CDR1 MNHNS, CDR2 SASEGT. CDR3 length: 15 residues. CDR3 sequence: CASSIQGLNTGELFF. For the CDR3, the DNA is TGTGCCAGCAGTATACAGGGGCTGAACACCGGGGAGCTGTTTTTT.

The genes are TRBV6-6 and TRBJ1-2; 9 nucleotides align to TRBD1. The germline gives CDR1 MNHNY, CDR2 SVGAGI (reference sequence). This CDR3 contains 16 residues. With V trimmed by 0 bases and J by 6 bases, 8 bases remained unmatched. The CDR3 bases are TGTGCCAGCAGTTACTCTGGGACAGGGTATAATGATGGCTACACCTTC. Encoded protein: CASSYSGTGYNDGYTF.

CDR3 in amino acids: CSATDREQDGYTF. For the CDR3, the DNA is TGCAGCGCAACAGACAGGGAACAGGATGGCTACACCTTC. This chain connects TRBV29-1 to TRBJ1-2; 7 nucleotides agree with TRBD1. Germline V CDR1 and CDR2: SQVTM, ANQGSEA. With V trimmed by 7 bases and J by 6 bases, 11 bases remained unmatched. The CDR3 totals 13 residues.

The CDR3 is CASSLEGIPFF. CDR3 nucleotides: TGTGCCAGCAGCTTGGAGGGTATACCTTTCTTC. This chain connects TRBV5-5 to TRBJ2-1; D is unclear. V was cut by 0 bases and J by 16 bases, with 11 bases left in between. The CDR3 spans 11 residues. Germline V gene data show CDR1 as SGHKS and CDR2 as YYEKEE (reference sequence).

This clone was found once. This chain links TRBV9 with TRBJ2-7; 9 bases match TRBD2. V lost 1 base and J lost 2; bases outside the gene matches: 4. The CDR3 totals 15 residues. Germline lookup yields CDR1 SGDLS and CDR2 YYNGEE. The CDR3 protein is CASSVTGTSTYEQYF. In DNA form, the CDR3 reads TGTGCCAGCAGCGTAACCGGGACTAGCACCTACGAGCAGTACTTC.

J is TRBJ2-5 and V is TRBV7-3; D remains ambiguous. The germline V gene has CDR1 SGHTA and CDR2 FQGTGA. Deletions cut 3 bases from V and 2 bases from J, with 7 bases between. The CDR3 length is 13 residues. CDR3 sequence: CASSFGQQETQYF. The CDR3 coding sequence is TGTGCCAGCAGCTTCGGCCAGCAAGAGACCCAGTACTTC.

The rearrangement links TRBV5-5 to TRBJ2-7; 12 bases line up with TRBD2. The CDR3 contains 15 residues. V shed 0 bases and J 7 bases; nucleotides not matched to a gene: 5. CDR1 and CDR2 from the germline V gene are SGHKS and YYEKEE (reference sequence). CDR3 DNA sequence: TGTGCCAGCAGCTTGGTACTAGCGGGAGGTCAAGAGCAGTACTTC. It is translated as CASSLVLAGGQEQYF.

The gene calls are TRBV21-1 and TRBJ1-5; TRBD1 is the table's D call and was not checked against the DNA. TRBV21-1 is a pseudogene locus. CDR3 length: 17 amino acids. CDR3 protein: CASSKALSRQGNQPQHF. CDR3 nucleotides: TGTGCCAGCAGCAAAGCGCTTTCGAGACAGGGCAATCAGCCCCAGCATTTT.

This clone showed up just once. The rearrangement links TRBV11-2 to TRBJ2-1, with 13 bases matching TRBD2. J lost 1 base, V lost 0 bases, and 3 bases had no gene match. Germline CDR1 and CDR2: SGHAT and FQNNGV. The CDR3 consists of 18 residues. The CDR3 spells CASSLDGLAGVSYNEQFF. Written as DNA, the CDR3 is TGTGCCAGCAGCTTAGATGGACTAGCGGGAGTATCCTACAATGAGCAGTTCTTC.

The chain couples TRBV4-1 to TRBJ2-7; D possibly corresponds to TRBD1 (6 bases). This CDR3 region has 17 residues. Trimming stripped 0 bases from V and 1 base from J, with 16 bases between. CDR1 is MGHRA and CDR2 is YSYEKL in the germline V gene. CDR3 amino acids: CASSQDRTDLTSYEQYF. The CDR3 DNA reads TGCGCCAGCAGCCAAGACCGGACAGACCTAACTTCCTACGAGCAGTACTTC.

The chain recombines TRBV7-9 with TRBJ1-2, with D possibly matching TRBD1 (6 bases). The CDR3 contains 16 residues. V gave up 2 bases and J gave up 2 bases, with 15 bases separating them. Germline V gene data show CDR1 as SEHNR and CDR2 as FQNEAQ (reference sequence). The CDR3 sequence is CASSLILRDTNYGYTF. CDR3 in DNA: TGTGCCAGCAGCTTAATCCTCCGGGACACAAACTATGGCTACACCTTC.

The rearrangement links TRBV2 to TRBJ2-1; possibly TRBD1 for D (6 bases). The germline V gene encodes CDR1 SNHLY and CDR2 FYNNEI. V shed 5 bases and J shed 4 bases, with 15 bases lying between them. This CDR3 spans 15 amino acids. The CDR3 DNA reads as TGTGCCAGCAGTACACAGGGAGAAACTTACAATGAGCAGTTCTTC. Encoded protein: CASSTQGETYNEQFF.

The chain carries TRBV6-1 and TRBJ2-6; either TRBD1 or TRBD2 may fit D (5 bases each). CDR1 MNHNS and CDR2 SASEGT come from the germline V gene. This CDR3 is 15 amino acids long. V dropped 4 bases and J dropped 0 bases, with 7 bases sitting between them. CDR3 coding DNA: TGTGCCAGCAGTGGGGGACGCTCTGGGGCCAACGTCCTGACTTTC. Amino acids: CASSGGRSGANVLTF.

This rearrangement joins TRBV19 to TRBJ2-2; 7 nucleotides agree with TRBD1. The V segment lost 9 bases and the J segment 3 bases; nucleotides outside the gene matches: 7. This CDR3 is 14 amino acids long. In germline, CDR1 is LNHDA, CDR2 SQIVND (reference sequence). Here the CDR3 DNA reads TGTGCCAGCACAGGGGAGAAGGACACCGGGGAGCTGTTTTTT. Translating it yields CASTGEKDTGELFF. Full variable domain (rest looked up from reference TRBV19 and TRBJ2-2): DGGITQSPKYLFRKEGQNVTLSCEQNLNHDAMYWYRQDPGQGLRLIYYSQIVNDFQKGDIAEGYSVSREKKESFPLTVTSAQKNPTAFYLCASTGEKDTGELFFGEGSRLTVL.

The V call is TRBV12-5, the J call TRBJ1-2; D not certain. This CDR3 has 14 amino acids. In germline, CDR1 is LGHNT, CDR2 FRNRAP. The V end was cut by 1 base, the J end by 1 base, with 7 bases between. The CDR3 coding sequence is TGTGCTAGTGGTTTGGGACACATTAACTATGGCTACACCTTC. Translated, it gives CASGLGHINYGYTF.

The CDR3 sequence: CASSSPNEQYF. Here the CDR3 DNA reads TGTGCCAGCAGTTCCCCGAACGAGCAGTACTTC. The V call is TRBV6-5, the J call TRBJ2-7; D gene uncertain. The CDR3 length is 11 residues. CDR1 and CDR2 from the germline V gene are MNHEY and SVGAGI. The V end was cut by 4 bases, the J end by 5 bases, with 6 bases between.

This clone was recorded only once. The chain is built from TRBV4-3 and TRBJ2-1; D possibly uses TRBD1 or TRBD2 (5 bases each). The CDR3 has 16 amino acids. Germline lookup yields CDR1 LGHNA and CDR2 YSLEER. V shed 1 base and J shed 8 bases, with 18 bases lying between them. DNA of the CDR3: TGCGCCAGCAGCCAAGGGAAGGGGTGGGGGATCGATGAGCAGTTCTTC. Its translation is CASSQGKGWGIDEQFF.

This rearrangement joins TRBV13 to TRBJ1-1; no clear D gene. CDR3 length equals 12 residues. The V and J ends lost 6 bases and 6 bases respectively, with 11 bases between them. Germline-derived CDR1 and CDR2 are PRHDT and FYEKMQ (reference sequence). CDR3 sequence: CASRTPGAEAFF. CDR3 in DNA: TGTGCCAGCAGAACCCCGGGCGCTGAAGCTTTCTTT.

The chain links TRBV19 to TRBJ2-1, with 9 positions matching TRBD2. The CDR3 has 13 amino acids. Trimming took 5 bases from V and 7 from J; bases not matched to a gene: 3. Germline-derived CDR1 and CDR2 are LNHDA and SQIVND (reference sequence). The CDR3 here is CASSLLAGNEQFF. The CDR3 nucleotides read TGTGCCAGTAGTCTACTAGCGGGTAATGAGCAGTTCTTC.

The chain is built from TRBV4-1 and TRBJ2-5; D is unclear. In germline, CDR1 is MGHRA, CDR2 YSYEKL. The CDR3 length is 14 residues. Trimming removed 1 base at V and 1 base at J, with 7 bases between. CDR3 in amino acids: CASSQGNFQETQYF. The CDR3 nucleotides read TGCGCCAGCAGCCAAGGGAATTTCCAAGAGACCCAGTACTTC.

This CDR3 is CASSLESATLNTEAFF. The CDR3, as DNA: TGCGCCAGCAGCTTGGAGTCAGCGACCCTTAACACTGAAGCTTTCTTT. This chain joins TRBV5-1 and TRBJ1-1; D unresolved. Per germline, CDR1 SGHRS and CDR2 YFSETQ. The CDR3 totals 16 residues. The V and J ends lost 0 bases and 2 bases respectively, with 14 bases between them.

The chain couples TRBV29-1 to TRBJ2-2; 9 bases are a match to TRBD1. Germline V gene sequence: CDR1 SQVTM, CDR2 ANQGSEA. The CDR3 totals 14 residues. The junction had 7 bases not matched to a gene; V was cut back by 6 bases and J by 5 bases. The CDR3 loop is CSVDGDRVTGELFF. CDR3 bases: TGCAGCGTGGACGGGGACAGGGTAACCGGGGAGCTGTTTTTT.

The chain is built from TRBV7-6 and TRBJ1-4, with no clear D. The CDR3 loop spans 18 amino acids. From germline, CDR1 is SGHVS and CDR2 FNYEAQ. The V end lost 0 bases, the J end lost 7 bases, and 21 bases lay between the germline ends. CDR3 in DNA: TGTGCCAGCAGCTTAGCCGATGGTCTGGGAGGTATCGCTGAAAAACTGTTTTTT. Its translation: CASSLADGLGGIAEKLFF.

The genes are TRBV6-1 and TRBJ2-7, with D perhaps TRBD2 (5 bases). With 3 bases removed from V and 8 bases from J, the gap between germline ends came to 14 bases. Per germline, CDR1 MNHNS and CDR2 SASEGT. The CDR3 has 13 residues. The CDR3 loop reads CASSEEEATQQYF. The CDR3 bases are TGTGCCAGCAGTGAGGAGGAGGCTACGCAGCAGTACTTC.

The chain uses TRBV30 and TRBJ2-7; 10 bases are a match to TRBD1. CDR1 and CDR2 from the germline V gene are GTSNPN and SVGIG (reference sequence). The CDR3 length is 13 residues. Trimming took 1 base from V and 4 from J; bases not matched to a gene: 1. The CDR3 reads CAWSGTGGYEQYF. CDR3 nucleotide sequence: TGTGCCTGGAGTGGGACAGGGGGTTACGAGCAGTACTTC. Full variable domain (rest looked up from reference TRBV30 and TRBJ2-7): SQTIHQWPATLVQPVGSPLSLECTVEGTSNPNLYWYRQAAGRGLQLLFYSVGIGQISSEVPQNLSASRPQDRQFILSSKKLLLSDSGFYLCAWSGTGGYEQYFGPGTRLTVT.